This T cell receptor (beta chain) was recorded in a study of response to subunit inactivated influenza vaccine. Losses at the gene ends were 7 bases for V and 7 bases for J; bases not matched to a gene: 11. The germline CDR1 and CDR2 sequences are MDHEN and SYDVKM. This CDR3 has 15 amino acids. Each CDR3 protein gets one entry after TCRdb re-called the RT-PCR reads with MiXCR. Altogether more than 400,000 distinct CDR3 sequences are present, approximately 11% being singletons, with the ten largest covering less than 15%. This clonotype was sampled from a man aged 50-59 years who received an inactivated influenza vaccine. This chain joins TRBV28 and TRBJ2-7, with 12 bases lining up with TRBD1. Sequencing was performed on PBMCs from blood, taken roughly 6 weeks after vaccination. CDR3 residues: CASNGPGQGAGEQYF. The CDR3 bases are TGTGCCAGCAATGGGCCGGGACAGGGGGCCGGGGAGCAGTACTTC.